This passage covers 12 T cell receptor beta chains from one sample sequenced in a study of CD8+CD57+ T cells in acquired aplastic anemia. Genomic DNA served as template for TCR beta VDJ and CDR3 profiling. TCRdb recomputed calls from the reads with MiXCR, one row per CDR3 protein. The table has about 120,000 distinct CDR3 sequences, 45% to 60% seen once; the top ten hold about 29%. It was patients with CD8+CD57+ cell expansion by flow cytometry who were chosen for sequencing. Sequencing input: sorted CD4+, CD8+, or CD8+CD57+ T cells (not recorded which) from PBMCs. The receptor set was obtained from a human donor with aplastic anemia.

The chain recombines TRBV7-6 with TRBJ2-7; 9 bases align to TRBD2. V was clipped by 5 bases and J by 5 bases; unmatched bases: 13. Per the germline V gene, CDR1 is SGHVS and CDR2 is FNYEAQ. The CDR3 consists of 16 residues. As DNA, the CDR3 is TGTGCCAGCAGCCCCGGCAAGGGACTAGCAGGCCACGAGCAGTACTTC. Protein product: CASSPGKGLAGHEQYF.

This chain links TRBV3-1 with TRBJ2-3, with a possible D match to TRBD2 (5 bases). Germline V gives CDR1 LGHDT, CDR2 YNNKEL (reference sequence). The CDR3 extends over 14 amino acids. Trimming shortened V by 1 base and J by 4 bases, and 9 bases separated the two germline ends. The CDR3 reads CASSQGIGADTQYF. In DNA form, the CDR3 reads TGTGCCAGCAGCCAAGGAATCGGGGCAGATACGCAGTATTTT.

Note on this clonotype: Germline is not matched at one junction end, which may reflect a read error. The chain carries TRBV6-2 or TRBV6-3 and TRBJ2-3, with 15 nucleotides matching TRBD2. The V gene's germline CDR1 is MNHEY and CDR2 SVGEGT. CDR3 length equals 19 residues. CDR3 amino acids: CASSHSIGLAGGLTDTQYF. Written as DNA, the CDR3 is TGTGCCAGCAGTCACTCGATCGGACTAGCGGGGGGGCTAACGGATACGCAGTATTTT.

This CDR3 is CASSLVATGQTHEQYF. CDR3 in DNA: TGTGCCAGCAGCCTAGTCGCTACGGGACAAACCCACGAGCAGTACTTC. The chain recombines TRBV7-2 with TRBJ2-7; D is perhaps TRBD1 (6 bases). CDR3 size: 16 residues. The germline V gene encodes CDR1 SGHTA and CDR2 FQGNSA. V gave up 5 bases and J gave up 5 bases, with 22 bases separating them.

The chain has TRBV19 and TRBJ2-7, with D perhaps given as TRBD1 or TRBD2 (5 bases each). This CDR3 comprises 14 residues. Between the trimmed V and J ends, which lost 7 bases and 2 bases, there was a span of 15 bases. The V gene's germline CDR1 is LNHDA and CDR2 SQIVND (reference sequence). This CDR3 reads CASTYGRGPYEQYF. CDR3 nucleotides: TGTGCCAGTACTTATGGAAGGGGACCCTACGAGCAGTACTTC. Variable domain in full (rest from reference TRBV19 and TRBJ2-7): DGGITQSPKYLFRKEGQNVTLSCEQNLNHDAMYWYRQDPGQGLRLIYYSQIVNDFQKGDIAEGYSVSREKKESFPLTVTSAQKNPTAFYLCASTYGRGPYEQYFGPGTRLTVT.

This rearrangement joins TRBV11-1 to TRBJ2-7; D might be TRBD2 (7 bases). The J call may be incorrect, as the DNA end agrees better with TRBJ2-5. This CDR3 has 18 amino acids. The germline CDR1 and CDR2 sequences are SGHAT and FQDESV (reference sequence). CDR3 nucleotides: TGTGCCAGCAGCTTACGGGTAGGACAGCGGGAACTCCAAGAGACCCAGTACTTC. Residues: CASSLRVGQRELQETQYF.

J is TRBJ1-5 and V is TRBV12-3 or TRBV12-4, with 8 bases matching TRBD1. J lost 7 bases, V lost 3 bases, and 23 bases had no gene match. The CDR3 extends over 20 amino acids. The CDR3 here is CASSFDSGTGHPILNQPQHF. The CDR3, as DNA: TGTGCCAGCAGTTTCGATTCCGGGACAGGTCATCCTATCCTTAACCAGCCCCAGCATTTT.

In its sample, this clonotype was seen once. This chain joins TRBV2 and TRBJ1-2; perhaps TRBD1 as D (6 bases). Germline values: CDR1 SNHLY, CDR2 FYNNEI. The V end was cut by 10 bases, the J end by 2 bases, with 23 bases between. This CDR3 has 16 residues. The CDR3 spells CATRTSTRGSNYGYTF. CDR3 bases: TGTGCCACCAGAACTTCCACCAGGGGTTCGAACTATGGCTACACCTTC.

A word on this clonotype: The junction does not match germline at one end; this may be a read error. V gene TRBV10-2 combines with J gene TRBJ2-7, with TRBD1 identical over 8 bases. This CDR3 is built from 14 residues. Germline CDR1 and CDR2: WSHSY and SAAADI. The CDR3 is CASSGTGFHYEQHF. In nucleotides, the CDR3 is TGCGCCAGCAGCGGGACAGGATTCCACTACGAGCAGCACTTC.

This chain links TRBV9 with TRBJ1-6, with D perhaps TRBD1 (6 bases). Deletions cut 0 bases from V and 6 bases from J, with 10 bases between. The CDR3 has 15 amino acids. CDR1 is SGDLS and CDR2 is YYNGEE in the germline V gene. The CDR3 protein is CASSVGQASNSPLHF. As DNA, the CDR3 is TGTGCCAGCAGCGTAGGACAGGCCAGTAATTCACCCCTCCACTTT.

CDR3 nucleotides: TGTGCCAGTGCCTTGGGGGGGGTGGGAGAGACCCAGTACTTC. Its translation is CASALGGVGETQYF. J is TRBJ2-5 and V is TRBV2; 7 positions match TRBD2. Germline assignment: CDR1 SNHLY and CDR2 FYNNEI. J was trimmed by 4 bases and V by 9 bases; bases with no gene match: 11. The CDR3 length is 14 residues. The full variable domain, completed using reference TRBV2 and TRBJ2-5, is EPEVTQTPSHQVTQMGQEVILRCVPISNHLYFYWYRQILGQKVEFLVSFYNNEISEKSEIFDDQFSVERPDGSNFTLKIRSTKLEDSAMYFCASALGGVGETQYFGPGTRLLVL.

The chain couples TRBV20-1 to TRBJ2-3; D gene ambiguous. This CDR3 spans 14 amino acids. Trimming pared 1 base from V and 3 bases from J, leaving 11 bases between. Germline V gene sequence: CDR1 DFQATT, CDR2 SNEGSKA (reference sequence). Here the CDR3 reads CSARVGQRTDTQYF. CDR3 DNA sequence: TGCAGTGCTAGAGTTGGCCAGCGAACAGATACGCAGTATTTT.